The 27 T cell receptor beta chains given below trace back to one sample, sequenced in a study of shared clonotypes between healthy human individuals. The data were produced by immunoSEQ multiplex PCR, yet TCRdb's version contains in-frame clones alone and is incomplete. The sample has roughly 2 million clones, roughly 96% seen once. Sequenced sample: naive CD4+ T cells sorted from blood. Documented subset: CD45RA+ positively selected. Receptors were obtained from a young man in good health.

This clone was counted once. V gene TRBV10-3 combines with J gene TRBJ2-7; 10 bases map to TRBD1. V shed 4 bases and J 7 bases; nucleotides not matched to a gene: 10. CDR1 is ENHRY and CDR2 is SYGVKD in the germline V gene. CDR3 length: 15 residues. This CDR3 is CAISAPIGTGAEQYF. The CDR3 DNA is TGTGCCATCAGTGCGCCCATCGGGACAGGGGCAGAGCAGTACTTC.

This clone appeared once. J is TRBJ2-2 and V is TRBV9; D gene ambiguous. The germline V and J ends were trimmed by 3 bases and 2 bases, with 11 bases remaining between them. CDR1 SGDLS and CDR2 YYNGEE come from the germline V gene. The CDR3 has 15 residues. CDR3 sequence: CASSAPGINTGELFF. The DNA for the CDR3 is TGTGCCAGCAGCGCACCTGGGATCAACACCGGGGAGCTGTTTTTT.

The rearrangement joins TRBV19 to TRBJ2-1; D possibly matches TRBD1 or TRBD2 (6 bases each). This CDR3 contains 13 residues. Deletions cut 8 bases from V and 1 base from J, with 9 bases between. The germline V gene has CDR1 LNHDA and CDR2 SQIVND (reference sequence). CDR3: CASLGGSYNEQFF. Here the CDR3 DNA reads TGTGCCAGTCTAGGGGGGTCCTACAATGAGCAGTTCTTC.

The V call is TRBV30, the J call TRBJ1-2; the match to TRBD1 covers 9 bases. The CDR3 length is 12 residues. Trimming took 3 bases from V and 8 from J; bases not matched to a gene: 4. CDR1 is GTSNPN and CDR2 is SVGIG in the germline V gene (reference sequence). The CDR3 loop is CAWSDRGVGYTF. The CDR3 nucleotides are TGTGCCTGGAGCGACAGGGGGGTAGGCTACACCTTC.

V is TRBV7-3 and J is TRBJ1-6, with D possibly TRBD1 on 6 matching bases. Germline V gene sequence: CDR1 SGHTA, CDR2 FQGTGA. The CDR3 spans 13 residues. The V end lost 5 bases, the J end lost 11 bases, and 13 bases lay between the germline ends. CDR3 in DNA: TGTGCCAGCAGCCTTACAGGGTCAGCACCCCTCCACTTT. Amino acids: CASSLTGSAPLHF.

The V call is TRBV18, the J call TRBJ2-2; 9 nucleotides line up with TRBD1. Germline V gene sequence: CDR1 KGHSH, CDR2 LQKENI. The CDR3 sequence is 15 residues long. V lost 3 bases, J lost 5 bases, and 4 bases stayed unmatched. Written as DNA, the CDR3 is TGTGCCAGCTCACCGCGGGACAGGGCAACCGGGGAGCTGTTTTTT. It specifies CASSPRDRATGELFF.

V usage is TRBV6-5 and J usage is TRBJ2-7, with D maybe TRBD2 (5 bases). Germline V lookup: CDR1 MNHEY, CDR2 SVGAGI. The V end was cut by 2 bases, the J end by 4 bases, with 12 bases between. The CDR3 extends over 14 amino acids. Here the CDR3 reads CASSYGRTFYEQYF. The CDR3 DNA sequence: TGTGCCAGCAGTTACGGCCGGACTTTTTACGAGCAGTACTTC.

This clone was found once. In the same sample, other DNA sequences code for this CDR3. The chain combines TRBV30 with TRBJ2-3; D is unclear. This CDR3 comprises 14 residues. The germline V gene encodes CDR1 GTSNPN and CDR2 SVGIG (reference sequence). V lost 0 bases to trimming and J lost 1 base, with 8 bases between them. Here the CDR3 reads CAWSVKGGTDTQYF. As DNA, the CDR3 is TGTGCCTGGAGTGTAAAAGGCGGCACAGATACGCAGTATTTT.

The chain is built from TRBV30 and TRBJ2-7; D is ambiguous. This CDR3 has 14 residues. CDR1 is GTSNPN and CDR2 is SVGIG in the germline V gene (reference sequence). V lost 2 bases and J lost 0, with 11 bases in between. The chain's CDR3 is CAWSRSTISYEQYF. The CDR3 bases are TGTGCCTGGAGTAGATCAACTATCTCCTACGAGCAGTACTTC.

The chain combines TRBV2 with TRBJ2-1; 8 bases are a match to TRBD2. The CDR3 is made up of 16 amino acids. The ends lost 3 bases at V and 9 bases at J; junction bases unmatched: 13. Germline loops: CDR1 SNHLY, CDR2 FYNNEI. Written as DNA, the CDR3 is TGTGCCAGCAGTGACGTCCGGGGGGGCCTTGGATTTGAGCAGTTCTTC. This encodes CASSDVRGGLGFEQFF.

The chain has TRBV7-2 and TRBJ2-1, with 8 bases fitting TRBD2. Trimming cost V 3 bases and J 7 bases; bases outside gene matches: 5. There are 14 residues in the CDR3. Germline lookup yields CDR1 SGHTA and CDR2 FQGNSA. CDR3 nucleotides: TGTGCCAGCAGCTTCGGCGGGGGGTGGAATGAGCAGTTCTTC. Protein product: CASSFGGGWNEQFF.

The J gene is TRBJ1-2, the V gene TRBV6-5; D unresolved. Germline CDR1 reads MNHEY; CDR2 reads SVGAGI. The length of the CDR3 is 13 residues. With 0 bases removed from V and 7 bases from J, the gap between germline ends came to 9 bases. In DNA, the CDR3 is TGTGCCAGCAGTTACTCGATCACGGCTGGCTACACCTTC. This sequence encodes CASSYSITAGYTF.

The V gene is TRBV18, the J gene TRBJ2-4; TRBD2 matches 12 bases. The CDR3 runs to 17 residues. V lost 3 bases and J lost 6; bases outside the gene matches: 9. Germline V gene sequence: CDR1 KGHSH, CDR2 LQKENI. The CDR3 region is CASSPLTSGGPGNIQYF. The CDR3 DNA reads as TGTGCCAGCTCACCGTTGACTAGCGGGGGCCCGGGAAACATTCAGTACTTC.

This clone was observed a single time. CDR3 amino acids: CASTLRNTNYGYTF. As DNA, the CDR3 is TGTGCCAGCACACTTAGAAACACTAACTATGGCTACACCTTC. This chain uses TRBV6-1 with TRBJ1-2, with D unresolved. The germline V and J ends were trimmed by 7 bases and 0 bases, with 12 bases remaining between them. The CDR3 loop spans 14 amino acids. CDR1 is MNHNS and CDR2 is SASEGT in the germline V gene.

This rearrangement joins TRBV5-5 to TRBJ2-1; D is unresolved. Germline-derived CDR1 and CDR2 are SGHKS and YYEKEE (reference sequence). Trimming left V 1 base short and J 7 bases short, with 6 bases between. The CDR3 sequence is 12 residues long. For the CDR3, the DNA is TGTGCCAGCAGCTTGACTCTGAATGAGCAGTTCTTC. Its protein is CASSLTLNEQFF.

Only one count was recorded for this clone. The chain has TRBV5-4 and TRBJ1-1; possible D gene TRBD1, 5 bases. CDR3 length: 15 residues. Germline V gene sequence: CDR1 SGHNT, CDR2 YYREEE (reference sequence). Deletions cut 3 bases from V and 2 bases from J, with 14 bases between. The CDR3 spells CASSWEGTVNTEAFF. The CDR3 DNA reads TGTGCCAGCAGCTGGGAAGGGACGGTTAACACTGAAGCTTTCTTT.

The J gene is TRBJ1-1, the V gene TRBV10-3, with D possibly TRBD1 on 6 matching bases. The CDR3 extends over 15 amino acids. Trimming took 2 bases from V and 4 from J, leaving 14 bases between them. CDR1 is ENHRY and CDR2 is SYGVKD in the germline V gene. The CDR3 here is CAISETTGSGTEAFF. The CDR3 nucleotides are TGTGCCATCAGTGAGACCACAGGGAGTGGCACTGAAGCTTTCTTT.

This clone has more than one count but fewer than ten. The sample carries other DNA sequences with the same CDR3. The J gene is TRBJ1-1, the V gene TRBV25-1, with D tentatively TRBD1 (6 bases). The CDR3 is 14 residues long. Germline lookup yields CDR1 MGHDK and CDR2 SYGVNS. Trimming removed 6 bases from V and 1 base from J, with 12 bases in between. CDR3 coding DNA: TGTGCCAGCAGCTCAAACAGGGAGAACACTGAAGCTTTCTTT. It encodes CASSSNRENTEAFF.

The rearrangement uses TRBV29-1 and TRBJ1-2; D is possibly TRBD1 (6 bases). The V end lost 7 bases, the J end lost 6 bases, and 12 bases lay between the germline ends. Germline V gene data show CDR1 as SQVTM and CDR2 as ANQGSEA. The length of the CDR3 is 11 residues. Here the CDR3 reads CSGGQRDGYTF. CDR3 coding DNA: TGCAGCGGAGGACAGAGGGATGGCTACACCTTC.

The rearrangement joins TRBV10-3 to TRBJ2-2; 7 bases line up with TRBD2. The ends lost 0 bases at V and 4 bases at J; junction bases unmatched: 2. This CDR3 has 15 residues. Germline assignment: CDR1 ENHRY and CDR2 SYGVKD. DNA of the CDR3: TGTGCCATCAGTGAGTCAGTAGCGGGCACCGGGGAGCTGTTTTTT. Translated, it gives CAISESVAGTGELFF.

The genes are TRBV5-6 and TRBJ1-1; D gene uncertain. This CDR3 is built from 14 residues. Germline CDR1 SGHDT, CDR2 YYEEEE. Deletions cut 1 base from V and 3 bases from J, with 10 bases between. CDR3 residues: CASSLPFKDTEAFF. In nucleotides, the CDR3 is TGTGCCAGCAGCTTGCCCTTTAAGGACACTGAAGCTTTCTTT.

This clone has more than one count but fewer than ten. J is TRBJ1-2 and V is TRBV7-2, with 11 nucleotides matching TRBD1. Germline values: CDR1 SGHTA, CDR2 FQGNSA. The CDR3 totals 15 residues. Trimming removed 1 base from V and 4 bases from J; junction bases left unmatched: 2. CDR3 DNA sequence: TGTGCCAGCAGCTTAGGAGGGACAGGGGGCTATGGCTACACCTTC. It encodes CASSLGGTGGYGYTF.

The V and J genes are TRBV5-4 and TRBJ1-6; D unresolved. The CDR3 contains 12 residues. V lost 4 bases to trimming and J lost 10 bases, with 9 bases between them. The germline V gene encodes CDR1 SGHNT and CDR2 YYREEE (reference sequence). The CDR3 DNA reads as TGTGCCAGCAGCCTCGAGGAATCACCCCTCCACTTT. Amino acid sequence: CASSLEESPLHF.

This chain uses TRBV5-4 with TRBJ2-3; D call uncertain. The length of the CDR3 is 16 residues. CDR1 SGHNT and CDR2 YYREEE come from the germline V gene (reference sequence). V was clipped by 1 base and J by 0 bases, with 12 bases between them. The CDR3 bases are TGTGCCAGCAGCTTGTTTCCCGACCTTAGCACAGATACGCAGTATTTT. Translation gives CASSLFPDLSTDTQYF.

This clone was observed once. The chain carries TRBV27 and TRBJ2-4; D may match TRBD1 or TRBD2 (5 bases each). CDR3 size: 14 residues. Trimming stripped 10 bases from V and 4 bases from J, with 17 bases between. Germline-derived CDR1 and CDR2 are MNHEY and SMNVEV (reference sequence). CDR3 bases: TGTGCCACTAACCGGGACCCCGATAAAAACATTCAGTACTTC. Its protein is CATNRDPDKNIQYF.

CDR3 in DNA: TGTGCCAGCAGTTTATCGGGGCTAGCGGGAGACACCTACGAGCAGTACTTC. The encoded protein is CASSLSGLAGDTYEQYF. The chain has TRBV27 and TRBJ2-7, with 10 bases identical to TRBD2. The CDR3 is made up of 17 amino acids. V gave up 0 bases and J gave up 2 bases; unmatched junction bases: 7. Germline lookup yields CDR1 MNHEY and CDR2 SMNVEV (reference sequence).

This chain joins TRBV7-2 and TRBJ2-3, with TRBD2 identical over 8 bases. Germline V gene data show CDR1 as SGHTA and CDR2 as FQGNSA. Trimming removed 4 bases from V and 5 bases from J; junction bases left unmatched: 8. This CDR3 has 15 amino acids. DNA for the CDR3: TGTGCCAGCAGCTCAGACGGGAGGGCTGGAGATACGCAGTATTTT. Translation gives CASSSDGRAGDTQYF.